This TCR beta chain was found in a study of beta chain features in type 1 diabetes. A note on this clone: Its cognate antigen is unknown.

V lost 2 bases to trimming and J lost 2 bases, with 13 bases between them. The CDR3 sequence is 15 residues long. Looked up from germline, CDR1 is MDHEN and CDR2 is SYDVKM. Broader study findings: In every one of the four CD4+ subsets, TCRB CDR3s were moderately but significantly shorter in Type 1 diabetes patients. TCRB rearrangement may or may not be influenced by HLA type; here this remained unresolved.

The entirety of the isolated RNA underwent reverse transcription, so expressed TCRB transcripts were sequenced. Only in-frame clones appear in the TCRdb table, and some are missing; sequencing was by immunoSEQ multiplex PCR. The sample yields hundreds of thousands of clones, around an eighth seen once. The chain has TRBV28 and TRBJ2-7; the D is unclear. The clonotype comes from a man aged 18 to 29 with type 1 diabetes. Sequencing was performed on naive CD4+ T cells from blood. The CDR3 loop is CASSLPDLPPYEQYF. The CDR3 DNA reads as TGTGCCAGCAGTTTACCGGACCTCCCGCCCTACGAGCAGTACTTC.